This is a list of T cell receptor beta chains from one sample in a study of cytomegalovirus exposure and HLA in healthy donors. The assay was immunoSEQ multiplex PCR, and TCRdb's table has in-frame clones only and misses some. The sample lists 150,000 to 200,000 clones; roughly 75% were seen once. Sequencing input: PBMCs. These receptors were obtained from a man between 18 and 35 years old in good health and CMV-seropositive. Both conserved end residues are part of each CDR3. The order of the fields is CDR3 length, J gene, V gene, CDR3 protein.

>17|TRBJ2-2|TRBV19
CASSIGVPGLASGELFF
>14|TRBJ2-7|TRBV25-1
CASSEPDRAGEQYF
>14|TRBJ1-5|TRBV10-3
CAISERTDNQPQHF
>15|TRBJ2-1|TRBV7-8
CASSSSRAAYNEQFF
>17|TRBJ2-6|TRBV7-3
CASSPSWGGSGANVLTF
>15|TRBJ2-5|TRBV4-2
CASSQARTGEETQYF
>15|TRBJ2-1|TRBV5-8
CASKDGTSGYNEQFF
>13|TRBJ2-1|TRBV5-4
CASSPPGTGEQFF
>15|TRBJ2-2|TRBV11-2
CASSSNRGPPGELFF
>15|TRBJ1-2|TRBV5-6
CASSPRDSGLYGYTF
>15|TRBJ2-1|TRBV5-6
CASSLSGRARVGQFF
>15|TRBJ2-2|TRBV18
CASSDPGDLTGELFF
>11|TRBJ2-7|TRBV10-3
CAMGLMDEQYF
>14|TRBJ2-1|TRBV9
CASSLADSYNEQFF
>17|TRBJ2-3|TRBV5-4
CASSSGSDRGGTDTQYF
>12|TRBJ1-2|TRBV29-1
CSVGRDRAGYTF
>13|TRBJ1-2|TRBV28
CASGRVFNYGYTF
>13|TRBJ1-1|TRBV15
CATSTRVLPQAFF
>12|TRBJ2-3|TRBV7-9
CATRDSTDTQYF
>18|TRBJ2-1|TRBV4-1
CASSQDPRGREGLNEQFF
>13|TRBJ2-7|TRBV30
CAWSLRGSYEQYF
>15|TRBJ1-2|TRBV9
CASSVVPGSNYGYTF
>14|TRBJ1-1|TRBV6-5
CASSFTGVGTEAFF
>16|TRBJ2-5|TRBV25-1
CASSSFTGGVLETQYF
>19|TRBJ2-6|TRBV5-1
CASSLVGLAGHSGANVLTF